This is a list of T cell receptor beta chains from one sample in a study of OX40 agonist ivuxolimab in advanced cancers. Measured with immunoSEQ multiplex PCR; TCRdb has only the in-frame clones, and not every one. The sample has tens of thousands of clones; 87% are singletons. The sequencing used CD4+ or CD8+ T cells sorted from blood, collected in a trial of the OX40 agonist ivuxolimab. These receptor sequences come from an adult with an advanced solid tumor such as melanoma, head and neck, liver or kidney cancer. Both conserved end residues are part of each CDR3. Each record gives: CDR3 DNA, CDR3 protein, CDR3 length, V gene, clone size, J gene, D gene. A D gene is named only where the DNA matches it firmly. Expanded clones get a size class; other rows say once, few or many, or leave the size out.

TGTGCCAGCAGTTTACCCGGACAAGTTTACGAGCAGTACTTC | CASSLPGQVYEQYF | 14 | TRBV28 | - | TRBJ2-7 | -
TGTGCCAGCAGTTTAAGGGCCCTGACAGATAGCAATCAGCCCCAGCATTTT | CASSLRALTDSNQPQHF | 17 | TRBV27 | - | TRBJ1-5 | -
TGCAGCGTTGCAGGGAGCACAGATACGCAGTATTTT | CSVAGSTDTQYF | 12 | TRBV29-1 | - | TRBJ2-3 | -
TGTGCCAGCAGTGTCGACAGGGGAGCGCAGCCCCAGCATTTT | CASSVDRGAQPQHF | 14 | TRBV6-5 | few | TRBJ1-5 | TRBD1
TGTGCCAGCAGCTTAAAGGGTGACCAGCCCCAGCATTTT | CASSLKGDQPQHF | 13 | TRBV13 | - | TRBJ1-5 | -
TGTGCCAGCAGCATTCCCCAGGGGAGCTATGGCTACACCTTC | CASSIPQGSYGYTF | 14 | TRBV28 | once | TRBJ1-2 | -
TGTGCCAGGGGGGGACTAGCGGGAGGCGAGCAGTACTTC | CARGGLAGGEQYF | 13 | TRBV2 | once | TRBJ2-7 | TRBD2
TGTGCCAGCAGCCCGGCATTCACAAATCAGCCCCAGCATTTT | CASSPAFTNQPQHF | 14 | TRBV2 | - | TRBJ1-5 | -
TGTGCCAGCAGCTTCCTAGCGGGAGGGCTGGACGGGGAGCTGTTTTTT | CASSFLAGGLDGELFF | 16 | TRBV7-8 | - | TRBJ2-2 | TRBD2
TGTGCCAGCAGTTACTCTGGTACTGGCTACACCTTC | CASSYSGTGYTF | 12 | TRBV6-5 | once | TRBJ1-2 | -
TGCAGCGTTGGAGAGAACACCGGGGAGCTGTTTTTT | CSVGENTGELFF | 12 | TRBV29-1 | once | TRBJ2-2 | -
TGTGCCTGGACCACGGACTGGACGGGGAACACCATATATTTT | CAWTTDWTGNTIYF | 14 | TRBV30 | - | TRBJ1-3 | -
TGCGCCAGCAGCTGGACAGGGGGCACAGATACGCAGTATTTT | CASSWTGGTDTQYF | 14 | TRBV5-1 | - | TRBJ2-3 | TRBD1
TGTGCCAGCAGCTCGGGCGACAGGGGGAACGAGCAGTACTTC | CASSSGDRGNEQYF | 14 | TRBV7-9 | - | TRBJ2-7 | TRBD1
TGTGCCAGCAGTGGGCGATTCAATCAGCCCCAGCATTTT | CASSGRFNQPQHF | 13 | TRBV2 | - | TRBJ1-5 | -
TGTGCCAGCAGCCAAGGGGTATCCGGCTACGAGCAGTACTTC | CASSQGVSGYEQYF | 14 | TRBV7-6 | - | TRBJ2-7 | -
TGCAGCGTTAGCTCGGGAATAGGTGGCAATGAGCAGTTCTTC | CSVSSGIGGNEQFF | 14 | TRBV29-1 | - | TRBJ2-1 | -
TGTGCCAGCTCACCGGGGGAGCAAGAGACCCAGTACTTC | CASSPGEQETQYF | 13 | TRBV18 | - | TRBJ2-5 | -
TGTGCCAGCAGCTTAAGACAGGGCAGAGGAGAGACCCAGTACTTC | CASSLRQGRGETQYF | 15 | TRBV11-2 | - | TRBJ2-5 | TRBD1
TGTGCCAGCAGCTTGGCAGGGAGCTACAATGAGCAGTTCTTC | CASSLAGSYNEQFF | 14 | TRBV11-2 | - | TRBJ2-1 | -
TGCGCCAGCAGCGGTGGACAGGGAGAGACCCAGTACTTC | CASSGGQGETQYF | 13 | TRBV10-1 | - | TRBJ2-5 | TRBD1
TGTGCCATCAGTGAGTCTAGCGGCCGTGTGGAGACCCAGTACTTC | CAISESSGRVETQYF | 15 | TRBV10-3 | - | TRBJ2-5 | -
TGTGCCAGCAGGCGCGACACAGGGTACGCCGGGGAGCTGTTTTTT | CASRRDTGYAGELFF | 15 | TRBV7-3 | - | TRBJ2-2 | -
TGTGCCAGCACTCACGACGCCTACTCTGGAAACACCATATATTTT | CASTHDAYSGNTIYF | 15 | TRBV6-6 | - | TRBJ1-3 | -
TGTGCCAGCAGCTCCCCGTCGGGGGGCTATGGCTACACCTTC | CASSSPSGGYGYTF | 14 | TRBV27 | - | TRBJ1-2 | -
TGTGCCAGTAATGGCGACAACACCGGGGAGCTGTTTTTT | CASNGDNTGELFF | 13 | TRBV25-1 | - | TRBJ2-2 | -
TGTGCCAGCAGTTACTCACTAGCGGGGGACTACGAGCAGTACTTC | CASSYSLAGDYEQYF | 15 | TRBV6-6 | - | TRBJ2-7 | TRBD2
TGTGCCAGCAGTCCGGGACTAGCGGAGACCTACGAGCAGTACTTC | CASSPGLAETYEQYF | 15 | TRBV28 | - | TRBJ2-7 | TRBD2
TGTGCCAGCAGCGTAACCCGGGTCCAAGAGACCCAGTACTTC | CASSVTRVQETQYF | 14 | TRBV11-2 | - | TRBJ2-5 | -
TGTGCCAGCAGCCCTCCACTAGGGGATACGCAGTATTTT | CASSPPLGDTQYF | 13 | TRBV5-4 | - | TRBJ2-3 | -
TGTGCCAGTAGGTCAGCGGGGGTCTTGTACAATGAGCAGTTCTTC | CASRSAGVLYNEQFF | 15 | TRBV19 | - | TRBJ2-1 | TRBD2
TGTGCCAGCAGTTCCCTACGGACAGTCTCCTACGAGCAGTACTTC | CASSSLRTVSYEQYF | 15 | TRBV27 | - | TRBJ2-7 | -
TGTGCCAGCTCACCAGGACAGGCGGCCCAGCCCCAGCATTTT | CASSPGQAAQPQHF | 14 | TRBV18 | once | TRBJ1-5 | TRBD1
TGTGCCAGTAGTCCCGGAGGGGGGGTAGCTGGGGCCAACGTCCTGACTTTC | CASSPGGGVAGANVLTF | 17 | TRBV19 | - | TRBJ2-6 | -
TGTGCCAGCAGTCGCCTGAGACAGGGGGCAGCTAACTATGGCTACACCTTC | CASSRLRQGAANYGYTF | 17 | TRBV7-8 | - | TRBJ1-2 | TRBD1
TGCAGCGTTGAAGATGGACCCAGCTCCGGGGAGCTGTTTTTT | CSVEDGPSSGELFF | 14 | TRBV29-1 | - | TRBJ2-2 | -
TGTGCCAGCAGCCCCGGACCAACCGCAGAGACCCAGTACTTC | CASSPGPTAETQYF | 14 | TRBV11-3 | - | TRBJ2-5 | -
TGTGCCAGTAGGGGTGGAGGGGGCTCCTACAATGAGCAGTTCTTC | CASRGGGGSYNEQFF | 15 | TRBV19 | - | TRBJ2-1 | -
TGTGCCAGCAGCTTTATAGCGGGAGGTACAGATACGCAGTATTTT | CASSFIAGGTDTQYF | 15 | TRBV11-2 | - | TRBJ2-3 | TRBD2
TGTGCCAGCAGTCCCGGACAGGGGATGAATGAGCAGTTCTTC | CASSPGQGMNEQFF | 14 | TRBV6-1 | - | TRBJ2-1 | TRBD1
TGTGCCAGCAGCTCTCAGACCAAGGCTGAAGCTTTCTTT | CASSSQTKAEAFF | 13 | TRBV7-6 | - | TRBJ1-1 | -
TGTGCCAGCAACCGGGACAGGGGGCGGAATGATGAAAAACTGTTTTTT | CASNRDRGRNDEKLFF | 16 | TRBV2 | - | TRBJ1-4 | TRBD1
TGTGCCAGCAGCGCACAGGGACTGAATGAGCAGTTCTTC | CASSAQGLNEQFF | 13 | TRBV7-3 | - | TRBJ2-1 | -
TGCAGCGTTGACAGCAAGGGAGGGTACGAGCAGTACTTC | CSVDSKGGYEQYF | 13 | TRBV29-1 | - | TRBJ2-7 | TRBD2
TGCGCCAGCAGCCAAGGGGGTTACAATGAGCAGTTCTTC | CASSQGGYNEQFF | 13 | TRBV5-1 | - | TRBJ2-1 | -
TGTGCCAGCAGTGGAGGGACAGGGCTGGATTCACCCCTCCACTTT | CASSGGTGLDSPLHF | 15 | TRBV6-1 | - | TRBJ1-6 | TRBD1
TGTGCCAGCAGTTTGGAAAGGGTTGAATACGGAAACACCATATATTTT | CASSLERVEYGNTIYF | 16 | TRBV28 | - | TRBJ1-3 | -
TGTGCCAGCTCGGACAGACCGGGGGAGGAGCAGTACTTC | CASSDRPGEEQYF | 13 | TRBV19 | - | TRBJ2-7 | -
TGTGCCAGCAGCCCCAGACGACAGGGGGCATTGAGCAATCAGCCCCAGCATTTT | CASSPRRQGALSNQPQHF | 18 | TRBV7-8 | - | TRBJ1-5 | TRBD1
TGTGCCAGTACTGCTAGCGGGGGGGCCGCCGGGGAGCTGTTTTTT | CASTASGGAAGELFF | 15 | TRBV19 | - | TRBJ2-2 | TRBD2
TGTGCCAGCACCCCGCCGGACGCCCCAGATACGCAGTATTTT | CASTPPDAPDTQYF | 14 | TRBV28 | - | TRBJ2-3 | -